The source of this T cell receptor (beta chain) is a study of T cells in Graves' hyperthyroidism and ophthalmopathy. This clonotype was seen a handful of times. It was RNA transcripts that yielded the amplified TCR beta CDR3 regions. When the TCR CDR3 underwent first-round RT-PCR, the HTBI primer set was used. TCRdb recomputed calls from the multiplex PCR reads with MiXCR, one row per CDR3 protein. The repertoire consists of approximately 610,000 distinct CDR3 sequences, with over 15% occurring once and the leading ten covering 15% to 20%. The CDR3 totals 14 residues. Trimming stripped 7 bases from V and 0 bases from J, with 13 bases between. CDR1 is SQVTM, CDR2 ANQGSEA, per germline.

The material sequenced was blood. This sequence was found in a woman aged 18-29 years with Graves' hyperthyroidism. The chain combines TRBV29-1 with TRBJ2-1; D is unresolved. The CDR3 sequence: CSAEYLSSYNEQFF. In DNA form, the CDR3 reads TGCAGCGCGGAGTACCTTAGCTCCTACAATGAGCAGTTCTTC.